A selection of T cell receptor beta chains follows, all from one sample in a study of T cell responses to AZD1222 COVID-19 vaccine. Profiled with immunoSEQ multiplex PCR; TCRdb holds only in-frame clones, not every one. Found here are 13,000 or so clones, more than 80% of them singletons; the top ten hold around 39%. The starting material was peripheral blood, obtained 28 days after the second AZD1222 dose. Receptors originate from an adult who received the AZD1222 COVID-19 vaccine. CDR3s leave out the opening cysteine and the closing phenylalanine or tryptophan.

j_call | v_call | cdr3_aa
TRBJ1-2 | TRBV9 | ASSVSWQGHYGYT
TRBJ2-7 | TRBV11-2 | ASSFSSGRNRIYEQY
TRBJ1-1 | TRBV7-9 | ASSPGHMNTEAF
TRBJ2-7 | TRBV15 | ATSREISYEQY
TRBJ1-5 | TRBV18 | ASSPVGEAQPQH
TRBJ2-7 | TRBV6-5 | ASTSVYEQY
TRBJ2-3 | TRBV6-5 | ASRLRGRGDTQY
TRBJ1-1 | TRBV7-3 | ASSGQGLTEAF
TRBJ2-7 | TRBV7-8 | ASSLRWEQY
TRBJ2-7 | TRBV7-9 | ASSYRVGDEQY
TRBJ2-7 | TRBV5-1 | ASGFGQGEQY
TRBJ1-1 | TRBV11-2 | ASSRQGAFEAF
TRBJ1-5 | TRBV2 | ASTGDLSNQPQH
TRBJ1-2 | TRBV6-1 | ASSEASSGRRDYGYT
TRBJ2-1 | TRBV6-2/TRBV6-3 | ASSYRGSSYNEQF
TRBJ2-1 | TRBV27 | ASSLRPGHAIFEQF
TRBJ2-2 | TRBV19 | ASSRQIGLAGATNTGELF
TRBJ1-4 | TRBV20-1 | SASDSGQGAGKLF
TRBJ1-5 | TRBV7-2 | ASRRDRYSNQPQH
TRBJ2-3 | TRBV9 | ASSVGGSTDTQY
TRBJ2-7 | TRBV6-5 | ASRDGQGTYEQY
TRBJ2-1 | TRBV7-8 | ASSPGQGNYNEQF
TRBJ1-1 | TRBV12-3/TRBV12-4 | ASSPGTEAF
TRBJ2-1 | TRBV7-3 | ASSRLAEYNEQF
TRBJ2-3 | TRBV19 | ASSPRTASTDTQY